This T cell receptor beta chain was obtained from a study of Ad26.COV2.S vaccination and SARS-CoV-2 variants. On the study more broadly: Ad26.COV2.S was injected intramuscularly once or twice, 56 days apart.

As for treatment: some 19 received Ad26.COV2.S at low or high dose, single or two shots; roughly five received placebo; per-sample allocation not given. Sampling was done on day 63 after the first vaccine or placebo injection. Clones were sequenced by immunoSEQ multiplex PCR, and TCRdb holds only the in-frame ones, with some missing. Seen here are hundreds of thousands of clones, more than 85% observed once, and the top ten hold under 6%. From germline, CDR1 is SGHNT and CDR2 YYREEE (reference sequence). This CDR3 spans 14 amino acids. Trimming stripped 0 bases from V and 4 bases from J, with 10 bases between.

V and J are TRBV5-4 and TRBJ1-2, with D possibly being TRBD1 (5 bases). This TCR was sampled from a person between 18 and 65 years old who received the Ad26.COV2.S COVID-19 vaccine or a placebo. Sequences were derived from peripheral blood, sampled in a trial of Ad26.COV2.S vaccine versus placebo. CDR3 bases: TGTGCCAGCAGCTTGGAGGGGCTGGGCTATGGCTACACCTTC. Protein: CASSLEGLGYGYTF.